The source of this T cell receptor beta chain is a study of cytomegalovirus exposure and HLA in healthy donors. PCR employed 60 Vbeta and 13 Jbeta primers. The assay was immunoSEQ multiplex PCR, and TCRdb's table has in-frame clones only and misses some. Of tens of thousands of clones listed, approximately 71% are singletons. Trimming stripped 4 bases from V and 3 bases from J, with 19 bases between. This CDR3 is 16 amino acids long. CDR1 SGDLS and CDR2 YYNGEE come from the germline V gene. The sequenced sample consisted of PBMCs. The V call is TRBV9, the J call TRBJ1-2; D might be TRBD1 (5 bases). This clonotype was obtained from a man aged 45-65 years in good health and CMV-seronegative. CDR3 in amino acids: CASSPRIWGGDYGYTF. DNA of the CDR3: TGTGCCAGCAGCCCCCGGATCTGGGGAGGGGACTATGGCTACACCTTC.